This T cell receptor (beta chain) was found in a study of blood T cell repertoires in COVID-19. The wider study: The analysed material was cDNA or gDNA that came from T cells, B-cell-depleted T cells, or PBMCs.

There are 15 residues in the CDR3. Trimming removed 8 bases from V and 0 bases from J; junction bases left unmatched: 6. Germline loops: CDR1 SNHLY, CDR2 FYNNEI. This clone was counted ten times or more. Sequenced by immunoSEQ multiplex PCR; TCRdb stores in-frame clones only, minus some. This table has roughly 350,000 clones, around 87% appearing once. Those enrolled in Seattle joined during active infection and were followed longitudinally afterward. Sequenced input: peripheral blood. The sequence was collected from a woman aged 25 to 39 with COVID-19, enrolled during active disease. This rearrangement joins TRBV2 to TRBJ2-1; TRBD1 agrees at 8 bases. The CDR3 coding sequence is TGTGCCAGCCGCCGACAGGGGTTCTCCTACAATGAGCAGTTCTTC. Translating gives CASRRQGFSYNEQFF.